This T cell receptor (beta chain) derives from a study of cytomegalovirus exposure and HLA in healthy donors. Study-wide results and limits: According to a subsequent analysis, TCR clusters identified in the first cohort showed a tendency to co-occur across the approximately 120 validation repertoires.

This clone was seen once. Its antigen remains unknown. The repertoire was sequenced with immunoSEQ multiplex PCR; TCRdb's copy has only in-frame clones and lacks some. This sample has about 220,000 clones; approximately 87% occur once, and the top ten carry about 3%. The sequence was collected from a man aged 18 to 30 in good health and CMV-seronegative. The specimen sequenced was PBMCs.

This chain's CDR3 is CASSSGQGYGYTF. The CDR3 region has the DNA TGCGCCAGCAGCTCCGGACAGGGCTATGGCTACACCTTC. The chain combines TRBV5-1 with TRBJ1-2; TRBD1 matches at 8 bases. The CDR3 spans 13 residues. V trimming: 3 bases; J trimming: 4 bases; junction bases outside the gene matches: 2. CDR1 and CDR2 from the germline V gene are SGHRS and YFSETQ.